Described below is a single T cell receptor (beta chain) sequence and its context. Only in-frame clones appear in the TCRdb table, and some are missing; sequencing was by immunoSEQ multiplex PCR. This sample carries more than 2,000,000 clones, over 85% of them seen once, and the ten largest clones take 0.39%. Everyone who donated was a Caucasian adult who lived in Nashville, Tennessee. The investigators split CD4+ cells into a CD45RA+ naive subset and a CD45RA-negative memory subset. Germline loops: CDR1 LNHNV, CDR2 YYDKDF (reference sequence). The CDR3 has 15 amino acids. Deletions cut 1 base from V and 1 base from J, with 10 bases between. These data are taken from a study of shared clonotypes between healthy human individuals.

The receptor was derived from a young man in good health. Some clones in this sample may be carry-over from other donors' samples. The genes are TRBV15 and TRBJ2-5; D call uncertain. The sequenced sample consisted of naive CD4+ T cells from PBMCs. Subset meaning: CD45RA+ positively selected. CDR3 coding DNA: TGTGCCACCAGCAGAGCGACCCTACGCCAAGAGACCCAGTACTTC. It codes for CATSRATLRQETQYF. Complete variable domain (other parts from reference TRBV15 and TRBJ2-5): DAMVIQNPRYQVTQFGKPVTLSCSQTLNHNVMYWYQQKSSQAPKLLFHYYDKDFNNEADTPDNFQSRRPNTSFCFLDIRSPGLGDTAMYLCATSRATLRQETQYFGPGTRLLVL.